These 5 T cell receptor beta chains were sequenced from one sample in a study of blood T cell repertoires in COVID-19. Only in-frame clones appear in the TCRdb table, and some are missing; sequencing was by immunoSEQ multiplex PCR. The sample lists 150,000 or so clones, 87% occurring once. Sequenced input: PBMCs or T cells enriched from blood (not recorded which). The receptors stem from a human donor with acute COVID-19. The donor label of this sample is uncertain.

This sequence joins TRBV7-2 and TRBJ1-3, with D hard to call. Germline V gene data show CDR1 as SGHTA and CDR2 as FQGNSA. The CDR3 consists of 14 residues. V was pared by 3 bases and J by 0 bases, with 6 bases between. Written as DNA, the CDR3 is TGTGCCAGCAGCTTGGAGGGCTCTGGAAACACCATATATTTT. Protein: CASSLEGSGNTIYF.

V and J are TRBV6-5 and TRBJ1-5, with a tentative D call TRBD1 (5 bases). The ends were cut back, 6 bases at V and 1 base at J, with 13 bases in the middle. The CDR3 has 15 residues. Germline CDR1 reads MNHEY; CDR2 reads SVGAGI. The CDR3 protein is CASRKRQLSNQPQHF. The CDR3 nucleotides are TGTGCCAGCAGGAAAAGACAGCTGAGCAATCAGCCCCAGCATTTT.

This clone came up once. J is TRBJ2-3 and V is TRBV6-5; possibly TRBD2 for D (7 bases). Germline CDR1 reads MNHEY; CDR2 reads SVGAGI. V gave up 4 bases and J gave up 0 bases, with 14 bases separating them. The CDR3 covers 16 residues. CDR3 coding DNA: TGTGCCAGCAGTTCCTGGGGGGGCGGGAGCACAGATACGCAGTATTTT. Translation gives CASSSWGGGSTDTQYF.

The gene calls are TRBV11-2 and TRBJ1-2; TRBD1 agrees at 9 bases. Losses at the gene ends were 5 bases for V and 6 bases for J; bases not matched to a gene: 4. CDR3 length: 13 amino acids. The V gene's germline CDR1 is SGHAT and CDR2 FQNNGV. CDR3: CASSPRTGDGYTF. CDR3 DNA sequence: TGTGCCAGCAGCCCACGGACAGGGGATGGCTACACCTTC.

The chain is built from TRBV7-9 and TRBJ1-1; maybe TRBD1 (6 bases). V lost 8 bases, J lost 1 base, and 11 bases lay in between. Germline CDR1 is SEHNR and CDR2 is FQNEAQ (reference sequence). The CDR3 is 13 residues long. For the CDR3, the DNA is TGTGCCAGCGGGCAGGGGCCGAACACTGAAGCTTTCTTT. Its translation is CASGQGPNTEAFF.